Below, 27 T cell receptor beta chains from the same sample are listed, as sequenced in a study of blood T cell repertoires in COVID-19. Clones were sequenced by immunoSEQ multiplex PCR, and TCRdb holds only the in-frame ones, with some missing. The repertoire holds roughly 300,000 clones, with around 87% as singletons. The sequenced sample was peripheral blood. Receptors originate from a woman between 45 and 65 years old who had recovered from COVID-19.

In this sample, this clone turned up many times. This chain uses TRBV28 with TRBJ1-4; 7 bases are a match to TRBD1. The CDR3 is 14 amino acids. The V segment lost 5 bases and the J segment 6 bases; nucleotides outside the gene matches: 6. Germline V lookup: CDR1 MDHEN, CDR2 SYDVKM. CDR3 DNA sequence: TGTGCCAGCAGTCCTGACAGGGTGGATGAAAAACTGTTTTTT. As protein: CASSPDRVDEKLFF.

CDR3: CASTRQGHTGELFF. DNA for the CDR3: TGTGCCAGCACCCGACAGGGGCACACCGGGGAGCTGTTTTTT. This chain links TRBV5-6 with TRBJ2-2, with TRBD1 matching over 8 bases. The ends lost 6 bases at V and 3 bases at J; junction bases unmatched: 4. In germline, CDR1 is SGHDT, CDR2 YYEEEE. The CDR3 runs to 14 residues.

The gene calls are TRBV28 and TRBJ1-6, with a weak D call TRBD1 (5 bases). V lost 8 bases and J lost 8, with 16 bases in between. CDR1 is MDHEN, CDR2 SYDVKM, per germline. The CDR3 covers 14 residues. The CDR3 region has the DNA TGTGCCAGCCGTCGGGGGGAGGGTTATTCACCCCTCCACTTT. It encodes CASRRGEGYSPLHF.

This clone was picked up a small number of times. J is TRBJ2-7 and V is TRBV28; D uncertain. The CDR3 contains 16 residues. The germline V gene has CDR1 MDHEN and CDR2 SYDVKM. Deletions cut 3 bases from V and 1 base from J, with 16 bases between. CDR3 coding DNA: TGTGCCAGCAGTTTCGAGGCCAGAACGTCGTCCTACGAGCAGTACTTC. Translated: CASSFEARTSSYEQYF.

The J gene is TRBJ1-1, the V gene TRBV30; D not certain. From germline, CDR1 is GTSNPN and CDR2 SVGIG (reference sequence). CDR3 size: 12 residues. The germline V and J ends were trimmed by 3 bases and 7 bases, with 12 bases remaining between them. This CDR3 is CAWSPPGSEAFF. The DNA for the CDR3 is TGTGCCTGGAGCCCGCCCGGTAGTGAAGCTTTCTTT.

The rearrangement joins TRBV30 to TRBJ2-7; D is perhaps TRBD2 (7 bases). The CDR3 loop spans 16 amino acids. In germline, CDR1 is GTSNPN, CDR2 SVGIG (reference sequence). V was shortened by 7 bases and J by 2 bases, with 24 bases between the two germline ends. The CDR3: CAYLKRGGPTAYEQYF. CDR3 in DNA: TGTGCCTACCTCAAGAGGGGGGGCCCCACGGCCTACGAGCAGTACTTC.

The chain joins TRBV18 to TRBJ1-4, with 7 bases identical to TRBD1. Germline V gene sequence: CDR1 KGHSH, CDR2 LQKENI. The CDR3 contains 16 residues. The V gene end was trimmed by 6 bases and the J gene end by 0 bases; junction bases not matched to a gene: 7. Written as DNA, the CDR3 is TGTGCCAGCTCTAACAGACAGGGAGCAACTAATGAAAAACTGTTTTTT. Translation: CASSNRQGATNEKLFF.

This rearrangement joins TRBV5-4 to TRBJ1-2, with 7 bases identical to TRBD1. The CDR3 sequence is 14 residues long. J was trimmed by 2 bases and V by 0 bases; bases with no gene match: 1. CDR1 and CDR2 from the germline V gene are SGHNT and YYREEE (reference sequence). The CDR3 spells CASSLVQGNYGYTF. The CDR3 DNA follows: TGTGCCAGCAGCTTGGTACAGGGGAACTATGGCTACACCTTC.

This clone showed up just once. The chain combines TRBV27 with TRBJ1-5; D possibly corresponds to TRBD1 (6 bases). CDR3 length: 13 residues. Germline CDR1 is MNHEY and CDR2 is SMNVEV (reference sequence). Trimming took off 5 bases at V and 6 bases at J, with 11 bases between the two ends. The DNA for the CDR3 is TGTGCCAGCAGTGAACAGGGTGCTCAGCCCCAGCATTTT. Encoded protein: CASSEQGAQPQHF.

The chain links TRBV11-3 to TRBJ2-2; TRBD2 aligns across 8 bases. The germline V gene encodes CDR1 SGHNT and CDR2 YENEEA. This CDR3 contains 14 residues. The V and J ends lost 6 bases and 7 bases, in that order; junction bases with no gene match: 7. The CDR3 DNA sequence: TGTGCCAGCAGGGCCGGACTAGCTGGCGGGGAGCTGTTTTTT. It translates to CASRAGLAGGELFF.

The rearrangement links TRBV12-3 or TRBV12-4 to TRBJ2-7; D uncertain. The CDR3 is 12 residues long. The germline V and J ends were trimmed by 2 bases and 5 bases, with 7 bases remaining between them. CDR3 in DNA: TGTGCCAGCAGTTTACATCAGAACGAGCAGTACTTC. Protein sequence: CASSLHQNEQYF.

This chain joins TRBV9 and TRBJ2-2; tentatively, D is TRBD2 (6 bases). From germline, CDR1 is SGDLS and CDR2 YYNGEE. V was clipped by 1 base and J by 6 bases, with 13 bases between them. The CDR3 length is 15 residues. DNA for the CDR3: TGTGCCAGCAGCGTACCGTCCGGGACTGCCGGGGAGCTGTTTTTT. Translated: CASSVPSGTAGELFF. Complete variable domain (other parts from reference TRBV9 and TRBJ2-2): DSGVTQTPKHLITATGQRVTLRCSPRSGDLSVYWYQQSLDQGLQFLIQYYNGEERAKGNILERFSAQQFPDLHSELNLSSLELGDSALYFCASSVPSGTAGELFFGEGSRLTVL.

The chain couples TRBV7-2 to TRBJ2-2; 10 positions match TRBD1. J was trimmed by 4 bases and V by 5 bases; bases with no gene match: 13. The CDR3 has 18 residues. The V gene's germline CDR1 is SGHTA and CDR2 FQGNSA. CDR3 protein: CASSLRRGTGATTGELFF. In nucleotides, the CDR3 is TGTGCCAGCAGCCTCCGAAGGGGGACAGGGGCTACCACCGGGGAGCTGTTTTTT.

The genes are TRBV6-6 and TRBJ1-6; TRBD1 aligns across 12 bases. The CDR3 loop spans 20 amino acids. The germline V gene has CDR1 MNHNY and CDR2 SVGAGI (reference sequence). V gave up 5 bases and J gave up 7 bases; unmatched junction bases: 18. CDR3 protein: CASSHRPPRPGQGANSPLHF. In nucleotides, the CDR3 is TGTGCCAGCAGTCATAGACCACCCCGACCGGGACAGGGGGCGAATTCACCCCTCCACTTT.

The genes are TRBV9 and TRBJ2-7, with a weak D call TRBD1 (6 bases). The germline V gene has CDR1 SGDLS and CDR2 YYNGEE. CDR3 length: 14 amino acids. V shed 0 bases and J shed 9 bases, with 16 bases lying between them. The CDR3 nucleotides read TGTGCCAGCAGCGTAGGGGGGCAGAGAGAAGGGCAGTACTTC. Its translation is CASSVGGQREGQYF.

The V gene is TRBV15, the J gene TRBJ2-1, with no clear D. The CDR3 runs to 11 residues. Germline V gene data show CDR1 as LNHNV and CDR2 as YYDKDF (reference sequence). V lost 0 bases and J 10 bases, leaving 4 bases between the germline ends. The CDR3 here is CATSRDIEQFF. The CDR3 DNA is TGTGCCACCAGCAGAGATATAGAGCAGTTCTTC.

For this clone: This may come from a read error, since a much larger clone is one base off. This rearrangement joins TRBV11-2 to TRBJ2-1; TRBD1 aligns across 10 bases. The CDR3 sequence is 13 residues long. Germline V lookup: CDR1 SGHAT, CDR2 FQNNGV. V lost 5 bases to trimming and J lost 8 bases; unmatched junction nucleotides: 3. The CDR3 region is CASSLGTGDEQFF. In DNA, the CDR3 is TGTGCCAGCAGCCTCGGGACAGGGGATGAGCAGTTCTTC.

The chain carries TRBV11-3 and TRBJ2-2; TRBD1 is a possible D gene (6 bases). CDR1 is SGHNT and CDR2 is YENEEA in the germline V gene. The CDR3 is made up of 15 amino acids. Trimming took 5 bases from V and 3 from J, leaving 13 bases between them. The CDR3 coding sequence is TGTGCCAGCAGCCAGGGACAACTTTACACCGGGGAGCTGTTTTTT. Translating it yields CASSQGQLYTGELFF.

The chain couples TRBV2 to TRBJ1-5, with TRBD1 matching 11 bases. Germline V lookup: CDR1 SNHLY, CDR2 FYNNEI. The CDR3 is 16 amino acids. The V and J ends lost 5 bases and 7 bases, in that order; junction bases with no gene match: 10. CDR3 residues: CASSRITGTGGQPQHF. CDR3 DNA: TGTGCCAGCAGTCGGATTACCGGGACAGGGGGACAGCCCCAGCATTTT.

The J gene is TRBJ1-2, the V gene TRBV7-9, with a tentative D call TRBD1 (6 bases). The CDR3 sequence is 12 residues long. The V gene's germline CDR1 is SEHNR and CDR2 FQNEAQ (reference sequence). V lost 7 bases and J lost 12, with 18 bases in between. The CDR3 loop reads CASNLEGGFNTF. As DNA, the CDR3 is TGTGCCAGCAACCTAGAAGGGGGTTTCAACACCTTC.

This CDR3 is CASSTRTGWNEQYF. Written as DNA, the CDR3 is TGTGCCAGCAGTACCCGGACAGGGTGGAACGAGCAGTACTTC. The genes are TRBV2 and TRBJ2-7; 8 nucleotides agree with TRBD1. Germline trimming cut 5 bases from V and 5 bases from J; bases unmatched to any gene: 8. Germline CDR1 reads SNHLY; CDR2 reads FYNNEI. This CDR3 spans 14 amino acids.

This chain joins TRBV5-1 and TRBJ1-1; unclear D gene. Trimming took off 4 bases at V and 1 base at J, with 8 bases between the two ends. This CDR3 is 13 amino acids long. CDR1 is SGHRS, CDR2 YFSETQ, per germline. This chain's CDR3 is CASSQQPNTEAFF. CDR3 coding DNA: TGCGCCAGCAGCCAACAGCCGAACACTGAAGCTTTCTTT.

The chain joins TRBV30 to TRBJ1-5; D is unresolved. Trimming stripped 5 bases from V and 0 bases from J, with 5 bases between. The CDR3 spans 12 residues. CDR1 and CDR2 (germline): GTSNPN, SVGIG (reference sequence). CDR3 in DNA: TGTGCCTGGGATAATAGCAATCAGCCCCAGCATTTT. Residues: CAWDNSNQPQHF.

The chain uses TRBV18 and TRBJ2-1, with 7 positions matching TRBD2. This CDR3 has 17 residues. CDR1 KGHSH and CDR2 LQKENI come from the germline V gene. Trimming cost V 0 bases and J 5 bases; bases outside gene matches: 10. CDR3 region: CASSPPVGGRNHNEQFF. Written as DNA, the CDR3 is TGTGCCAGCTCACCACCGGTGGGAGGGAGAAACCACAATGAGCAGTTCTTC.

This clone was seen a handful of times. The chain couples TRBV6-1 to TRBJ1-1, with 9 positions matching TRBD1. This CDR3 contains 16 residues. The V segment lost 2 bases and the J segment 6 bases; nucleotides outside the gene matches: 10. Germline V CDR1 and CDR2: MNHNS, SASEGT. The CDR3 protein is CASSETWDRVGSEAFF. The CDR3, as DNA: TGTGCCAGCAGTGAAACCTGGGACAGGGTCGGCTCTGAAGCTTTCTTT.

CDR3 nucleotides: TGTGCCAGCAAAACCGGGACATTTGCCTACGAGCAGTACTTC. Protein: CASKTGTFAYEQYF. The gene calls are TRBV28 and TRBJ2-7; D might be TRBD1 (6 bases). CDR3 size: 14 residues. The germline V gene has CDR1 MDHEN and CDR2 SYDVKM. The ends were cut back, 7 bases at V and 2 bases at J, with 15 bases in the middle.

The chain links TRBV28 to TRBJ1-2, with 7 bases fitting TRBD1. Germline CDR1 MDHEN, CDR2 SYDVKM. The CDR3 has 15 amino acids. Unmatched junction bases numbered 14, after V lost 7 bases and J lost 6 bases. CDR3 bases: TGTGCCAGCACGGGGGTATTAGGACAGGTGCATGGCTACACCTTC. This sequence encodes CASTGVLGQVHGYTF.